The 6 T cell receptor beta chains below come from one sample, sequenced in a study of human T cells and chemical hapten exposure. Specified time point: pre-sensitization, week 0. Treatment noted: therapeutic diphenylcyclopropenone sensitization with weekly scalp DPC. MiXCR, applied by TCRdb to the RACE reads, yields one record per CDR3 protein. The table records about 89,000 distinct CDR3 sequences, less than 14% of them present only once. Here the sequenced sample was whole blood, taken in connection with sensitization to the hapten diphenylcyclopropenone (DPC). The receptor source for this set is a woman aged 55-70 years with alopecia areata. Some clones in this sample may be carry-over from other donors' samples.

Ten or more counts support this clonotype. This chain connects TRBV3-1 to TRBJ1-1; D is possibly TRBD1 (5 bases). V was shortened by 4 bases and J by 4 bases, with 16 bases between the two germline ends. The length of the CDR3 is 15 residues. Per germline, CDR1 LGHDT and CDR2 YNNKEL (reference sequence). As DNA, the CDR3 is TGTGCCAGCAGCCGAGCAGGGAATACGGCCACTGAAGCTTTCTTT. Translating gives CASSRAGNTATEAFF.

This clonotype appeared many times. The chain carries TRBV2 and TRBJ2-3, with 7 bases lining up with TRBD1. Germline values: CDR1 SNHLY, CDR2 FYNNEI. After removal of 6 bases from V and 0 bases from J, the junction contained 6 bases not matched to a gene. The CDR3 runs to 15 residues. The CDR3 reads CASRLPGQSTDTQYF. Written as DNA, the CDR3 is TGTGCCAGCAGACTACCGGGACAGAGCACAGATACGCAGTATTTT.

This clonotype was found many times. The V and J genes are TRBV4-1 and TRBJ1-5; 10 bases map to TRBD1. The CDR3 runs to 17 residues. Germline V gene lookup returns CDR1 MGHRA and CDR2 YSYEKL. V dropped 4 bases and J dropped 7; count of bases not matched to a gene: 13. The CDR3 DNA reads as TGCGCCAGCAGCCGCATGGGTACGGGACAGGGGTTACAGCCCCAGCATTTT. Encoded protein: CASSRMGTGQGLQPQHF.

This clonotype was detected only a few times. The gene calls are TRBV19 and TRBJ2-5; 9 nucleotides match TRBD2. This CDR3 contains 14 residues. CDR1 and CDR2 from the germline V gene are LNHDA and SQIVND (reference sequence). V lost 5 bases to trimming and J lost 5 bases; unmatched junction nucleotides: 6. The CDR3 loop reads CASSPGLAWETQYF. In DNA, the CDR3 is TGTGCCAGTAGTCCGGGACTAGCTTGGGAGACCCAGTACTTC.

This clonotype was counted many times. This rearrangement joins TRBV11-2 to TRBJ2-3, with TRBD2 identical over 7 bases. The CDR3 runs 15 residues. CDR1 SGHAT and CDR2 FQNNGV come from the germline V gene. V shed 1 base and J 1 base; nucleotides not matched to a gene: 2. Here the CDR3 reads CASSLGAGGTDTQYF. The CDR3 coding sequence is TGTGCCAGCAGCTTAGGGGCGGGGGGCACAGATACGCAGTATTTT.

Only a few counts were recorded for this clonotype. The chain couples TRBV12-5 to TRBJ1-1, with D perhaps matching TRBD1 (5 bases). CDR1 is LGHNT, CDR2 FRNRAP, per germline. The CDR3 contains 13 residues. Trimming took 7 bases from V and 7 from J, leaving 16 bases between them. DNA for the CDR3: TGTGCTAGTGTAACACTAGGGGCCTATGAAGCTTTCTTT. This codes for CASVTLGAYEAFF. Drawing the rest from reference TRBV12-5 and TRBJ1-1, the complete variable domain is DARVTQTPRHKVTEMGQEVTMRCQPILGHNTVFWYRQTMMQGLELLAYFRNRAPLDDSGMPKDRFSAEMPDATLATLKIQPSEPRDSAVYFCASVTLGAYEAFFGQGTRLTVV.